This note documents a single TCR beta chain sequence. This sample stems from a study of cytomegalovirus exposure and HLA in healthy donors. PCR used 60 Vbeta primers and 13 Jbeta primers. TCRdb keeps only in-frame clones here, not all; method: immunoSEQ multiplex PCR. Its table lists 200,000 or so clones. CDR1 is SGHAT and CDR2 is FQNNGV in the germline V gene. V was pared by 1 base and J by 12 bases, with 7 bases between. The CDR3 has 11 amino acids. The V and J genes are TRBV11-2 and TRBJ2-4; unclear D gene. The clonotype was recovered from a boy aged 5-17 years in good health and CMV-seronegative. Sequenced input: PBMCs. CDR3: CASSLGGHQYF. The CDR3 region has the DNA TGTGCCAGCAGCTTAGGTGGGCATCAGTACTTC. Looking up the rest from reference TRBV11-2 and TRBJ2-4 gives the full variable domain: EAGVAQSPRYKIIEKRQSVAFWCNPISGHATLYWYQQILGQGPKLLIQFQNNGVVDDSQLPKDRFSAERLKGVDSTLKIQPAKLEDSAVYLCASSLGGHQYFGAGTRLSVL.